This is a list of T cell receptor beta chains from one sample in a study of vaccination and CD4 T cells after COVID-19. No antigen has been assigned to these receptors. TCRdb redid the calling of the PCR reads with MiXCR, one entry per CDR3 protein. There are roughly 16,000 distinct CDR3 sequences in the sample; approximately 45% occur only once, and around 7% lies in the top ten. Sequences were derived from CD4+ T cells from blood, cultured in vitro, sampled after SARS-CoV-2 vaccination. Receptors originate from a human donor who had recovered from COVID-19. Both conserved end residues are part of each CDR3. D genes are given only for firm matches. Some rows mark clone size as missing; the rest say once, few, many or name a class of expanded clone.

D: NA
size: NA
J: TRBJ2-3
V: TRBV7-9
CDR3: CASSLFDRRITDTQYF
DNA: TGTGCCAGCAGCTTATTTGACAGACGAATAACAGATACGCAGTATTTT

D: NA
size: NA
J: TRBJ1-5
V: TRBV7-9
CDR3: CASSLDTWNQPQHF
DNA: TGTGCCAGCAGCTTAGACACCTGGAATCAGCCCCAGCATTTT

D: TRBD2
size: NA
J: TRBJ2-3
V: TRBV11-2
CDR3: CASSNFREGLDTQYF
DNA: TGTGCCAGCAGCAACTTCCGGGAGGGCCTCGATACGCAGTATTTT

D: NA
size: few
J: TRBJ1-6
V: TRBV20-1
CDR3: CSADGPLHF
DNA: TGCAGTGCGGACGGCCCCCTCCACTTT

D: NA
size: NA
J: TRBJ2-3
V: TRBV4-2
CDR3: CASSQEVADTQYF
DNA: TGTGCCAGCAGCCAAGAAGTCGCAGATACGCAGTATTTT

D: NA
size: NA
J: TRBJ2-3
V: TRBV20-1
CDR3: CCRYRSLPDTQYF
DNA: TGCTGTCGATATAGGAGCTTACCAGATACGCAGTATTTT

D: NA
size: NA
J: TRBJ2-4
V: TRBV6-5
CDR3: CASGYSISRQPKNIQYF
DNA: TGTGCCAGCGGTTACTCGATTTCCCGACAGCCCAAAAACATTCAGTACTTC

D: TRBD2
size: NA
J: TRBJ2-7
V: TRBV20-1
CDR3: CSASGTSGRYYEQYF
DNA: TGCAGTGCTTCCGGGACTAGCGGGAGATACTACGAGCAGTACTTC

D: NA
size: few
J: TRBJ1-5
V: TRBV20-1
CDR3: CSARVAGNQPQHF
DNA: TGCAGTGCTAGAGTGGCGGGAAATCAGCCCCAGCATTTT

D: TRBD2
size: few
J: TRBJ2-4
V: TRBV6-1
CDR3: CASSTPREGDIQYF
DNA: TGTGCCAGCAGTACTCCGCGGGAGGGAGACATTCAGTACTTC

D: NA
size: NA
J: TRBJ1-4
V: TRBV6-1
CDR3: CATQGATNEKLFF
DNA: TGTGCCACACAGGGCGCAACTAATGAAAAACTGTTTTTT

D: TRBD1
size: once
J: TRBJ1-1
V: TRBV7-9
CDR3: CASSLPKTGQGNTEAFF
DNA: TGTGCCAGCAGCTTACCTAAGACTGGACAGGGGAACACTGAAGCTTTCTTT

D: NA
size: few
J: TRBJ2-3
V: TRBV2
CDR3: CASNREPDTQYF
DNA: TGTGCCAGCAACCGGGAGCCAGATACGCAGTATTTT

D: TRBD2
size: NA
J: TRBJ2-7
V: TRBV30
CDR3: CAWSVLASGSYEQYF
DNA: TGTGCCTGGAGTGTATTGGCTAGCGGGAGTTACGAGCAGTACTTC

D: TRBD1
size: NA
J: TRBJ2-4
V: TRBV5-1
CDR3: CASSQRQGDWDIQYF
DNA: TGCGCCAGCAGCCAAAGACAGGGCGATTGGGACATTCAGTACTTC

D: TRBD2
size: NA
J: TRBJ2-7
V: TRBV20-1
CDR3: CSAREIRRGLSYEQYF
DNA: TGCAGTGCTAGAGAGATCCGGCGGGGACTATCCTACGAGCAGTACTTC

D: NA
size: NA
J: TRBJ2-1
V: TRBV7-3
CDR3: CASSPHRSYNEQFF
DNA: TGTGCCAGCAGCCCTCACCGCTCCTACAATGAGCAGTTCTTC

D: NA
size: NA
J: TRBJ2-5
V: TRBV12-3/TRBV12-4
CDR3: CASSRPGTPETQYF
DNA: TGTGCCAGCAGCCGCCCCGGGACTCCCGAGACCCAGTACTTC